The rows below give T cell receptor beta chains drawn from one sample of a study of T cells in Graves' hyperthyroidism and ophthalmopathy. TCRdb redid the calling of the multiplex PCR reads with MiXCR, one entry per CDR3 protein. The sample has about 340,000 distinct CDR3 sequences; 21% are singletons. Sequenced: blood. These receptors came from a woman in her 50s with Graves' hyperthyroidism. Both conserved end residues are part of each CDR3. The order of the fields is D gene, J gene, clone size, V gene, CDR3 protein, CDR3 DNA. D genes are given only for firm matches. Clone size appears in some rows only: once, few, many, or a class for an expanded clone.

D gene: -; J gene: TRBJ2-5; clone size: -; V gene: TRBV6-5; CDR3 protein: CASNLGGSQETQYF; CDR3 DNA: TGTGCCAGCAATTTGGGAGGAAGCCAAGAGACCCAGTACTTC
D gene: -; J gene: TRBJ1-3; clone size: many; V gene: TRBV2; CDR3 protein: CASSEGVFSGNTIYF; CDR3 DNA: TGTGCCAGCAGTGAAGGGGTCTTCTCTGGAAACACCATATATTTT
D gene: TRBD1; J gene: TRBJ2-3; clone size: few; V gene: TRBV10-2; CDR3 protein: CASRMTGASTDTQYF; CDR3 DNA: TGCGCCAGCAGGATGACAGGGGCTAGCACAGATACGCAGTATTTT
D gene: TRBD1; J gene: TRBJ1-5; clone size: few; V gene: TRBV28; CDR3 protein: CASSSMTGGNQPQHF; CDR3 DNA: TGTGCCAGCAGTTCTATGACAGGGGGCAATCAGCCCCAGCATTTT
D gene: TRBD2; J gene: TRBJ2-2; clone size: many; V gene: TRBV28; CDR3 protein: CASSLASGAIGELFF; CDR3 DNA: TGTGCCAGCAGTTTAGCTAGCGGGGCGATCGGGGAGCTGTTTTTT
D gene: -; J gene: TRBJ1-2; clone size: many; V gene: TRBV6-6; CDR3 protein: CASSYGGEGYTF; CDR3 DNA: TGTGCCAGCAGTTACGGGGGGGAGGGCTACACCTTC
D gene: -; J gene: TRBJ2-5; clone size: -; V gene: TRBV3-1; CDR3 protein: CASSHGPRAETQYF; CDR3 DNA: TGTGCCAGCAGCCATGGACCTAGGGCGGAGACCCAGTACTTC
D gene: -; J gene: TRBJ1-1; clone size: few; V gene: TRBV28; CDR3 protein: CASTPGGGTEAFF; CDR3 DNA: TGTGCCAGCACCCCTGGGGGTGGGACTGAAGCTTTCTTT
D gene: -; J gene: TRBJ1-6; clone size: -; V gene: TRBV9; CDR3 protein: CASSVEVVASSPLHF; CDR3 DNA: TGTGCCAGCAGCGTAGAGGTGGTCGCAAGCTCACCCCTCCACTTT
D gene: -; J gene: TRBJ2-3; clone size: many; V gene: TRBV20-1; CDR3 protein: CSAHKEGGTDTQYF; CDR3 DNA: TGCAGTGCTCACAAGGAGGGGGGCACAGATACGCAGTATTTT
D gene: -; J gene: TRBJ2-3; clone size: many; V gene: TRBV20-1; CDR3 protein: CSARGALTDTQYF; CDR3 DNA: TGCAGTGCAAGGGGGGCGCTCACAGATACGCAGTATTTT
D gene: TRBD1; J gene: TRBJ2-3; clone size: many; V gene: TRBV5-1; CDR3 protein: CASSHVRGQGRTDTQYF; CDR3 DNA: TGCGCCAGCAGCCACGTTAGGGGACAGGGGAGGACAGATACGCAGTATTTT